The present entry profiles one T cell receptor beta chain with its context. Which antigen it targets is not known. Base quality data are lacking; no much larger clone is found one base away. This specimen comes from a study of beta chain features in type 1 diabetes (dated by TCRdb to between 2018 and 2020). Concerning the study at large: Mean age, gender distribution, total cell number and subset yield were not different between patients and healthy donors. A total of roughly 100,000,000 sorted cells were examined across all samples, and the number of cells per subset was strongly correlated with RNA yield. Regulatory and stem cell-like memory subsets were obtained from only 8 patients and roughly eight healthy donors, while naive and central memory subsets were obtained from all 30 or so donors. The study compared the TCRB repertoires of sorted circulating CD4+ T cell subsets in recently diagnosed type 1 diabetes patients with those in matched healthy donors. General study outcomes and caveats: A moderate but significant shortening of TCRB CDR3 length was observed in type 1 diabetes patients in all four CD4+ subsets. PCR might favor shorter templates, but patient and control samples were amplified and corrected together, so any skew would affect both groups equally. Because the HLA sub-analyses included only small numbers of individuals, any influence of HLA type on TCRB rearrangement was left unresolved. Because cDNA was sequenced instead of genomic DNA, highly expressing activated cells could be over-represented, though the groups showed no difference in activation or CD3 levels. Naive, central memory and regulatory TCRB repertoires appeared more similar among patients than among healthy donors. At VDJ recombination sites, type 1 diabetes patients had fewer insertions and more deleted nucleotides, which implies abnormalities in thymic rearrangement.

The CDR3 spans 18 residues, from the cysteine through the phenylalanine. Left in the record is the CDR3 DNA by itself, 54 bases read in frame from the first base. At the junction V is shortened by 2 bases and J by 1 base; bases outside the gene matches: 13. The germline V gene (reference sequence) specifies SEHNR as CDR1 and FQNEAQ as CDR2. The entire isolated RNA was reverse transcribed using the High Capacity cDNA Reverse Transcription Kit, and thus expressed TCRB transcripts were sequenced. Naive, central memory and regulatory T cell samples underwent deep immunoSEQ sequencing, averaging around 3.9 million total reads per sample. After sorted cells were lysed in RLT buffer, RNA was extracted with DNase-treated RNeasy Micro or Mini kits, with the choice depending on cell number. Each cell subset was processed separately to prevent cross-contamination, with patient and healthy donor samples processed together. The immunoSEQ multiplex PCR was used to amplify TCRB sequences from cDNA, yielding 87-bp fragments that span the CDR3 region. Amplicons were sequenced on the Illumina HiSeq platform. In the authors' own workflow: Synthetic template baselines were used to correct PCR bias computationally, reads within Hamming distance 2 were collapsed, and singletons that could not be merged were discarded. Reads were aligned against IMGT so that V, D and J genes, CDR3 length and insertions or deletions at six rearrangement sites could be assigned. Clonotype counts were normalized to sorted cell number within each subset before computing true diversity and Gini coefficients with the tcR R package. The overlap coefficient, calculated on TCRB nucleotide sequences, was used to measure repertoire sharing. Out-of-frame TCRB sequences from naive cells were analyzed to stand in for the pre-selection repertoire. TCRdb took over this immuneACCESS table, retaining in-frame rearrangements with V and J assigned. Such tables are incomplete; in checked studies, under half of the missing clones stem from an unresolved V gene, and the remainder is unexplained. The V and J calls and clone size come from that table; D and trimming were worked out from the DNA. This sample has some 270,000 clones in its table, and 11% to 15% of those were observed once. The top ten constitute around 0.026% of the sample.

A single peripheral blood draw of around 120 mL on average was collected from each donor into heparinised tubes. Using a panel that included CD45RO, CCR7, CD25, CD127, CD95 and CD27, naive, central memory, regulatory and stem cell-like memory CD4+ T cells were sorted on a BD FACSAria II. A purity above 98% was achieved for all sorted populations. Right away, PBMCs were isolated by Lymphoprep density gradient centrifugation and were stained directly, with no culture step. So that batch effects would be minimized, each experiment stained and sorted samples in pairs, pairing one healthy donor with one patient.

Sequenced material: naive CD4+ T cells from blood. The cell subset or site label corresponds to: true naive CD4+ T cells. The chain couples TRBV7-9 to TRBJ2-7; 8 central bases correspond to TRBD1. This TCR was recovered from a woman aged 40 to 55 in good health. The nucleotide sequence is TGTGCCAGCAGCTTATATTTCCCCAGGACAGGGCGTTCCTACGAGCAGTACTTC. Its coded protein is CASSLYFPRTGRSYEQYF.